The T cell receptor (beta chain) under discussion was sequenced for a study of shared clonotypes between healthy human individuals (dated by TCRdb to between 2020 and 2021). General notes on the study: A few men and a couple of women, aged 18 to 49 years, made up the cohort. To increase sequencing depth and limit assay-specific biases, different laboratories used diverse techniques to prepare libraries and sequence TCR repertoires. For each donor, three plates each were used for CD4 naive and CD4 memory, two plates were used for CD8 naive, and one plate was used for CD8 memory. Blood TCR repertoires of five healthy adults were deeply sequenced to estimate repertoire size and the extent of clonotype sharing between individuals. Leukapheresis yielded between about 0.85 and 10 billion PBMCs per donor.

Summary of the overall study and its limitations: Sharing across a few donors was observed for about 5% of naive CD4, 3.5% of naive CD8, roughly 2.3% of memory CD4, and about 0.38% of memory CD8 clonotypes. Rarefaction of sorted-subset datasets indicated incomplete sequencing despite the large sequencing depth. Because the study included a small number of donors, the genetic and exposure-history diversity represented was limited. Pairwise subsampling led to the expectation that sequencing depth would affect the degree of clonotype sharing among donors. Compared with non-shared clonotypes, clonotypes shared by all four sorted-subset donors had higher generation probabilities. Only blood was sampled, and tissue TCR repertoires likely differ from those in blood. Larger estimated clonotype richness was generally found for naive subsets than for memory subsets.

For this clone: There is no known antigen for this receptor. No quality values exist for individual bases; no much larger clone is one base distant.

Donors were healthy HIV-negative adults with no recently reported acute infections or vaccinations. All donors were Caucasian adults living in Nashville, Tennessee, USA. CD4+ T cells were enriched by magnetic negative selection, after which naive cells were positively selected on CD45RA and the negative fraction was taken as the memory subset. After blood collection by leukapheresis, PBMCs were isolated using Ficoll-Histopaque density gradient centrifugation and then cryopreserved in the vapor phase of liquid nitrogen. Analytical flow cytometry was used to check the purity and quantity of each magnetically sorted T cell population. From each sorted fraction, genomic DNA was isolated and quantified by UV absorbance on a Nanodrop 2000c. TCR CDR3 regions were amplified from genomic DNA by multiplex PCR using the deep immunoSEQ assay. For each cell subset, the extracted genomic DNA was distributed evenly across all wells of several immunoSEQ 96-well plates, and each plate served as one replicate. For sorted subsets, each replicate PCR was loaded with about 0.2 ug genomic DNA, equivalent to 30,000 or so T cell genomes. The purified libraries were quantified using a Qubit 3.0 fluorometer, sized with a Bioanalyzer 2100, and then quantified again using the KAPA Library Quantification kit. Every immunoSEQ 96-well plate was sequenced on a dedicated single-read 150-cycle Illumina NextSeq 550 flow cell. The published analysis was carried out like this. Because the immunoSEQ output included only junctional sequences and no quality scores, the filtering could not be the same as the filtering used for full-length reads. Sequences were annotated with PyIR, a Python wrapper for IgBLAST v1.9, and V/J genes and CDR3 were assigned using IMGT germline references. Any read was removed if the V/J assignment was weak (E-value above 1e-6), the CDR3 was missing, or the read contained stop codons, out-of-frame junctions, or ambiguous translated residues. V3J clonotypes were defined as sequences sharing the same inferred V gene, J gene, and CDR3 amino acid sequence. The percentage overlap between two repertoires was calculated by dividing the number of shared unique clonotypes by the size of the smaller repertoire. RTK rarefaction, the Chao1 estimator, and Recon v2.1 estimates of unobserved clonotypes were used to assess repertoire richness. OLGA was used to compute generation probabilities for all TCRbeta clonotypes that the gDNA method yielded from a few donors. TCRdb mirrors the immuneACCESS table, restricted to in-frame sequences. Some clones are absent from its copies; in checked studies, under half trace to an unresolved V gene, and the reason for the others is unknown. V and J calls and clone size are those listed in that table; D and trimming were worked out from the DNA. The sample data list approximately 2.4 million clones, and almost 96% of these were observed just once. Jointly, the top ten make up around 0.13% of the sample.

Specimen: naive CD4+ T cells sorted from blood. Interpreted using the paper, the cell subset or site label stands for: CD45RA+ positively selected. The TCR comes from a man younger than 35 in good health.

The sequenced DNA is TGTGCCAGTTGGACAGGGGAAAAGACCCAGTACTTC. This gives the protein CASWTGEKTQYF. The V and J segments used are TRBV6-5 and TRBJ2-5; 9 central bases correspond to TRBD1. V and J are trimmed by 9 bases and 6 bases, and the gene matches miss 5 bases of the junction. CDR1 and CDR2, looked up from the germline V gene, are MNHEY and SVGAGI. From cysteine to phenylalanine, the CDR3 is 12 amino acids long. Only the CDR3 DNA stays, 36 bases, in frame from base 1.